The clone carrying this T cell receptor (beta chain) was counted a few times. The data belong to a study of identical twins. TCRdb fed the 5' RACE reads into MiXCR, producing one record per CDR3 protein. The sample lists just over 450,000 distinct CDR3 sequences; 14% were seen once. This CDR3 region has 14 residues. V gave up 3 bases and J gave up 6 bases; unmatched junction bases: 4. Germline assignment: CDR1 LGHDT and CDR2 YNNKEL (reference sequence). The data were also submitted as part of a second study, on yellow fever vaccine responses in identical twins.

Sequenced input: CD4+ T cells sorted from blood. The V call is TRBV3-1, the J call TRBJ2-1; 8 nucleotides match TRBD2. The receptor's source is a woman aged 18-29 years in good health. CDR3 DNA sequence: TGTGCCAGCAGCCACCTGACTAGCGCCAATGAGCAGTTCTTC. It is translated as CASSHLTSANEQFF.